These T cell receptor beta chains were read from a single sample in a study of blood T cell repertoires in COVID-19. Using immunoSEQ multiplex PCR, the repertoire was profiled, and TCRdb retains in-frame clones only, with some absent. The sample consists of some 380,000 clones, roughly 77% of them appearing once. Sequencing input: peripheral blood. The source of these receptors is a human donor with acute or convalescent COVID-19. The donor label of this sample is uncertain. The CDR3 runs from the conserved cysteine through the conserved F or W. Each record gives: V gene, CDR3 length, clone size, D gene, J gene, CDR3 protein, CDR3 DNA. A D gene is named only where the DNA matches it firmly. Clone size is stated in some rows and not others, as once, few, many or a class when expanded.

v_gene: TRBV6-5
len: 13
abundance: .
d_gene: TRBD1
j_gene: TRBJ1-5
CDR3aa: CATLDRLNQPQHF
CDR3nt: TGTGCCACCCTGGACAGGCTCAATCAGCCCCAGCATTTT

v_gene: TRBV10-3
len: 14
abundance: .
d_gene: .
j_gene: TRBJ1-1
CDR3aa: CATRIGSLDTEAFF
CDR3nt: TGTGCCACCAGGATCGGTTCTTTGGACACTGAAGCTTTCTTT

v_gene: TRBV19
len: 15
abundance: .
d_gene: .
j_gene: TRBJ2-4
CDR3aa: CASSILGTAKNIQYF
CDR3nt: TGTGCCAGTAGTATACTAGGCACAGCCAAAAACATTCAGTACTTC

v_gene: TRBV2
len: 13
abundance: .
d_gene: .
j_gene: TRBJ1-1
CDR3aa: CASGGAPNTEAFF
CDR3nt: TGTGCCAGCGGGGGGGCCCCGAACACTGAAGCTTTCTTT

v_gene: TRBV5-1
len: 15
abundance: .
d_gene: TRBD1
j_gene: TRBJ2-3
CDR3aa: CASSSTGDSTDTQYF
CDR3nt: TGCGCCAGCAGCTCAACAGGGGATAGCACAGATACGCAGTATTTT

v_gene: TRBV13
len: 18
abundance: .
d_gene: TRBD2
j_gene: TRBJ2-5
CDR3aa: CASSFGAGGLLERETQYF
CDR3nt: TGTGCCAGCAGCTTCGGAGCGGGGGGGCTCTTGGAGAGGGAGACCCAGTACTTC

v_gene: TRBV14
len: 16
abundance: .
d_gene: TRBD1
j_gene: TRBJ1-1
CDR3aa: CASSQKTGTSNTEAFF
CDR3nt: TGTGCCAGCAGCCAGAAGACAGGGACCTCAAACACTGAAGCTTTCTTT

v_gene: TRBV6-5
len: 14
abundance: .
d_gene: .
j_gene: TRBJ1-3
CDR3aa: CASSLLGERNTIYF
CDR3nt: TGTGCCAGCAGTTTACTCGGGGAGCGAAACACCATATATTTT

v_gene: TRBV3-1/TRBV3-2
len: 14
abundance: .
d_gene: TRBD1
j_gene: TRBJ1-1
CDR3aa: CASSPTGARTEAFF
CDR3nt: TGTGCCAGCAGTCCGACAGGGGCCCGGACTGAAGCTTTCTTT

v_gene: TRBV11-2
len: 16
abundance: .
d_gene: TRBD1
j_gene: TRBJ2-5
CDR3aa: CASSFFRTGGGETQYF
CDR3nt: TGTGCCAGCAGCTTCTTTCGGACAGGGGGTGGGGAGACCCAGTACTTC

v_gene: TRBV28
len: 18
abundance: .
d_gene: TRBD1
j_gene: TRBJ1-2
CDR3aa: CASRGARDRGIPANGYTF
CDR3nt: TGTGCCAGCAGAGGCGCGCGGGACAGGGGGATTCCGGCAAATGGCTACACCTTC

v_gene: TRBV2
len: 14
abundance: .
d_gene: TRBD1
j_gene: TRBJ2-3
CDR3aa: CASTGQRETDTQYF
CDR3nt: TGTGCCAGCACGGGACAGAGAGAGACAGATACGCAGTATTTT

v_gene: TRBV7-8
len: 12
abundance: once
d_gene: .
j_gene: TRBJ1-1
CDR3aa: CASSLRGTEAFF
CDR3nt: TGTGCCAGCAGCTTAAGGGGGACTGAAGCTTTCTTT

v_gene: TRBV7-6
len: 15
abundance: .
d_gene: .
j_gene: TRBJ2-1
CDR3aa: CASSFPRAGYNEQFF
CDR3nt: TGTGCCAGCAGCTTTCCCAGGGCAGGTTACAATGAGCAGTTCTTC

v_gene: TRBV3-1/TRBV3-2
len: 14
abundance: once
d_gene: .
j_gene: TRBJ2-7
CDR3aa: CASSRGNIPYEQYF
CDR3nt: TGTGCCAGCAGCCGAGGGAACATTCCGTACGAGCAGTACTTC

v_gene: TRBV6-1
len: 14
abundance: .
d_gene: TRBD1
j_gene: TRBJ2-7
CDR3aa: CASSEVWDSYEQYF
CDR3nt: TGTGCCAGCAGTGAAGTGTGGGACAGCTACGAGCAGTACTTC

v_gene: TRBV5-5
len: 15
abundance: .
d_gene: TRBD1
j_gene: TRBJ1-1
CDR3aa: CASSYSGTGVTEAFF
CDR3nt: TGTGCCAGCAGCTACTCCGGGACAGGGGTGACTGAAGCTTTCTTT

v_gene: TRBV27
len: 14
abundance: .
d_gene: TRBD2
j_gene: TRBJ2-7
CDR3aa: CASSLSSGRYEQYF
CDR3nt: TGTGCCAGCAGTTTGTCTAGCGGGCGCTACGAGCAGTACTTC

v_gene: TRBV18
len: 15
abundance: .
d_gene: .
j_gene: TRBJ1-1
CDR3aa: CASSHDRSMNTEAFF
CDR3nt: TGTGCCAGCTCACACGACAGGTCTATGAACACTGAAGCTTTCTTT

v_gene: TRBV19
len: 17
abundance: .
d_gene: TRBD1
j_gene: TRBJ1-1
CDR3aa: CASSGGTGVIMNTEAFF
CDR3nt: TGTGCCAGTAGTGGGGGGACAGGCGTTATAATGAACACTGAAGCTTTCTTT

v_gene: TRBV19
len: 17
abundance: .
d_gene: .
j_gene: TRBJ2-2
CDR3aa: CASSIDGQPANTGELFF
CDR3nt: TGTGCCAGTAGTATCGACGGACAGCCCGCGAACACCGGGGAGCTGTTTTTT